This TCR beta chain was observed in a study of blood T cell repertoires in COVID-19. Original data processing: Using reference gene primer amplification, nucleated cell counts were estimated. The assay was immunoSEQ multiplex PCR, and TCRdb's table has in-frame clones only and misses some. V, J and clone size are those of that table, while D and trimming were read from the DNA. Of 140,000 to 150,000 clones in the sample, approximately 84% are singletons; the top ten hold more than 1.5%. Germline V lookup: CDR1 LGHDT, CDR2 YNNKEL (reference sequence). The CDR3 is made up of 15 amino acids. V was clipped by 0 bases and J by 5 bases, with 11 bases between them.

Sequenced: peripheral blood. This sequence was found in a woman aged 60-70 years with acute or convalescent COVID-19. This chain links TRBV3-1 (or the pseudogene TRBV3-2) with TRBJ1-5; possible D gene TRBD1, 6 bases. CDR3 DNA: TGTGCCAGCAGCCAAGATCGAGGGGGAGATCAGCCCCAGCATTTT. Its translation is CASSQDRGGDQPQHF.